This entry lists 11 T cell receptor beta chains sequenced from one sample in a study of cytomegalovirus exposure and HLA in healthy donors. This PCR relied on a set of 60 Vbeta primers and 13 Jbeta primers. Method: immunoSEQ multiplex PCR; TCRdb's copy keeps in-frame clones and lacks some. Its table records about 130,000 clones. Sequences were obtained from PBMCs. The receptors derive from a woman between 40 and 55 years old in good health and CMV-seropositive.

V and J are TRBV5-1 and TRBJ2-3, with TRBD1 matching over 9 bases. The ends lost 2 bases at V and 10 bases at J; junction bases unmatched: 11. This CDR3 has 15 residues. CDR1 SGHRS and CDR2 YFSETQ come from the germline V gene. CDR3 bases: TGCGCCAGCAGCTTACAGGGGGCGGGTAAGAACGCGCAGTATTTT. This sequence encodes CASSLQGAGKNAQYF.

The chain is built from TRBV29-1 and TRBJ1-1, with TRBD1 as a possible D gene (6 bases). The V gene lost 5 bases and the J gene lost 2 bases, with 12 bases spanning the gap. CDR1 SQVTM and CDR2 ANQGSEA come from the germline V gene. The CDR3 runs to 13 residues. The CDR3 region is CSVSGAGNTEAFF. As DNA, the CDR3 is TGCAGCGTTTCAGGGGCAGGAAACACTGAAGCTTTCTTT.

The rearrangement joins TRBV6-4 to TRBJ2-3; 10 nucleotides agree with TRBD2. Per germline, CDR1 MRHNA and CDR2 SNTAGT. Losses at the gene ends were 5 bases for V and 4 bases for J; bases not matched to a gene: 6. CDR3 length: 15 residues. The CDR3 DNA sequence: TGTGCCAGCAGTAAGGGACTAGCGCTGTCAGATACGCAGTATTTT. Amino acids: CASSKGLALSDTQYF.

The chain couples TRBV5-1 to TRBJ2-5; 8 nucleotides align to TRBD2. Matching the DNA end better, TRBJ2-7 makes the J call doubtful. Germline V gene sequence: CDR1 SGHRS, CDR2 YFSETQ. The length of the CDR3 is 15 residues. This CDR3 reads CASSSNSGIPYEQYF. In DNA form, the CDR3 reads TGCGCCAGCAGCTCGAATAGCGGGATACCCTACGAGCAGTACTTC.

In DNA form, the CDR3 reads TGTGCCACCAGCAGACGAGCAGATACGCAGTATTTT. Protein: CATSRRADTQYF. The chain is built from TRBV15 and TRBJ2-3; D not resolved. CDR3 length equals 12 residues. Germline V lookup: CDR1 LNHNV, CDR2 YYDKDF (reference sequence). Trimming stripped 2 bases from V and 4 bases from J, with 4 bases between.

The gene calls are TRBV7-8 and TRBJ1-1; D is perhaps TRBD1 (5 bases). V lost 3 bases and J 3 bases, leaving 8 bases between the germline ends. This CDR3 has 13 residues. The germline V gene encodes CDR1 SGHVS and CDR2 FQNEAQ. CDR3: CASSLGGDTEAFF. CDR3 in DNA: TGTGCCAGCAGCTTGGGAGGGGACACTGAAGCTTTCTTT.

The chain couples TRBV19 to TRBJ2-2; perhaps TRBD1 as D (5 bases). This CDR3 has 16 amino acids. Germline V gene sequence: CDR1 LNHDA, CDR2 SQIVND (reference sequence). With 4 bases removed from V and 1 base from J, the gap between germline ends came to 13 bases. In DNA form, the CDR3 reads TGTGCCAGTAGTACCCGGAAGGGGTGGAACACCGGGGAGCTGTTTTTT. Its translation is CASSTRKGWNTGELFF.

The chain uses TRBV6-1 and TRBJ1-4, with 7 bases fitting TRBD1. The CDR3 consists of 15 residues. The ends lost 1 base at V and 8 bases at J; junction bases unmatched: 7. Germline assignment: CDR1 MNHNS and CDR2 SASEGT. The CDR3 region has the DNA TGTGCCAGCAGTGAAGGAGAGGGGGCGAGGGAAAAACTGTTTTTT. It codes for CASSEGEGAREKLFF.

This chain connects TRBV27 to TRBJ2-1, with 7 bases fitting TRBD2. The CDR3 has 17 residues. Germline-derived CDR1 and CDR2 are MNHEY and SMNVEV (reference sequence). V lost 2 bases and J lost 6; bases outside the gene matches: 13. The CDR3 region has the DNA TGTGCCAGCAGTTTACAGGGACTACCCCTACTGGGCAATGAGCAGTTCTTC. Protein: CASSLQGLPLLGNEQFF.

The chain couples TRBV7-9 to TRBJ2-1; 12 nucleotides match TRBD2. Germline V CDR1 and CDR2: SEHNR, FQNEAQ (reference sequence). The CDR3 has 16 amino acids. The ends lost 3 bases at V and 1 base at J; junction bases unmatched: 1. CDR3 sequence: CASSFGLAGSYNEQFF. In DNA, the CDR3 is TGTGCCAGCAGCTTTGGACTAGCGGGATCCTACAATGAGCAGTTCTTC.

The chain has TRBV11-1 and TRBJ2-1, with 15 bases that match TRBD2. This CDR3 is 18 amino acids long. V gave up 5 bases and J gave up 9 bases; unmatched junction bases: 14. Germline assignment: CDR1 SGHAT and CDR2 FQDESV (reference sequence). The CDR3, as DNA: TGTGCCAGCAGCCATCACAACGCGGGACTAGCGGGAGGCACTGAGCAGTTCTTC. This gives the protein CASSHHNAGLAGGTEQFF.